The present T cell receptor (beta chain) was sequenced within a study of shared clonotypes between healthy human individuals. The CDR3 consists of 16 residues. Between the trimmed V and J ends, which lost 0 bases and 3 bases, there was a span of 15 bases. Germline V gives CDR1 MGHRA, CDR2 YSYEKL. Assay: immunoSEQ multiplex PCR; the TCRdb copy retains only in-frame clones and omits some. The sample has about 2.4 million clones, approximately 93% seen once. This chain links TRBV4-1 with TRBJ2-7, with a weak D call TRBD2 (6 bases). Sequenced input: naive CD4+ T cells from PBMCs. The subset was: CD45RA+ positively selected. The sequence was collected from a man younger than 30 in good health. Some clones in this sample may be carry-over from other donors' samples. For the CDR3, the DNA is TGCGCCAGCAGCCAAGATGGTGTTAGCGGTTACTACGAGCAGTACTTC. This codes for CASSQDGVSGYYEQYF.